These 3 T cell receptor beta chains were sequenced from one sample in a study of shared clonotypes between healthy human individuals. Measured with immunoSEQ multiplex PCR; TCRdb has only the in-frame clones, and not every one. The sample comprises roughly 400,000 clones, about 96% of which are singletons, and about 0.34% rests with the top ten. What was sequenced was memory CD8+ T cells sorted from blood. Sample subset: CD45RO+ cells pooled with CCR7-negative TemRA cells. These receptors came from a man aged 25 to 40 in good health.

The chain uses TRBV29-1 and TRBJ2-5; D is ambiguous. Deletions cut 5 bases from V and 2 bases from J, with 9 bases between. The germline gives CDR1 SQVTM, CDR2 ANQGSEA. The CDR3 has 12 amino acids. The CDR3 loop reads CSVCVLQETQYF. The DNA of the CDR3 is TGCAGCGTTTGTGTTCTACAAGAGACCCAGTACTTC.

The chain employs TRBV4-2 and TRBJ2-5, with 15 bases fitting TRBD2. CDR1 is LGHNA, CDR2 YNFKEQ, per germline. Trimming removed 0 bases from V and 4 bases from J; junction bases left unmatched: 3. The CDR3 runs to 17 residues. CDR3 in amino acids: CASSQEPGLAGGETQYF. CDR3 coding DNA: TGTGCCAGCAGCCAAGAGCCGGGACTAGCGGGAGGAGAGACCCAGTACTTC.

This chain links TRBV19 with TRBJ2-3; D is tentatively TRBD1 or TRBD2 (5 bases each). The CDR3 totals 14 residues. Germline CDR1 LNHDA, CDR2 SQIVND (reference sequence). V was clipped by 8 bases and J by 8 bases, with 20 bases between them. For the CDR3, the DNA is TGTGCCAGTGCCGGGACCGCGAGGTGGAGTACGCAGTATTTT. This gives the protein CASAGTARWSTQYF.